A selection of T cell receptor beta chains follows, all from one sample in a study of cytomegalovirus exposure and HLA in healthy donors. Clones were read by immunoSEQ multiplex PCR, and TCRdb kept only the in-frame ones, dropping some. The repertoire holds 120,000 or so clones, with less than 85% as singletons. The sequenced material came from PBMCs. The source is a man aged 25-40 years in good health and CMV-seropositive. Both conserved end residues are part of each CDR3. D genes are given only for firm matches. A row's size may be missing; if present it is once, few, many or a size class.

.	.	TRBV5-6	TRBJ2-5	TGTGCCAGCAGCTCGAAAGGACGGGGAGGAGAGACCCAGTACTTC	CASSSKGRGGETQYF
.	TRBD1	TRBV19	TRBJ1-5	TGTGCCAGTAGTATCTTGACAGGGAGGAGGCAGCCCCAGCATTTT	CASSILTGRRQPQHF
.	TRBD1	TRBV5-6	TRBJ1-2	TGTGCCAGCAGCGTGGGGGACAGGGGGGGCTATGGCTACACCTTC	CASSVGDRGGYGYTF
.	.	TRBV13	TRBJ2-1	TGTGCCAGCAGCTTAGGCCTGTCTGATGAGCAGTTCTTC	CASSLGLSDEQFF
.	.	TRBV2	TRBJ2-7	TGTGCCAGCAGTGTGGACACAGGAAAGGAGCAGTACTTC	CASSVDTGKEQYF
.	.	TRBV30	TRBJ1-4	TGTGCCTGGAGCCGTCCCTCAGGGCCAAAACTGTTTTTT	CAWSRPSGPKLFF
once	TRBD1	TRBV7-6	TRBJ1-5	TGTGCCAGCAGCTTAGTCCCGGACAGGGGGGTAGATCAGCCCCAGCATTTT	CASSLVPDRGVDQPQHF
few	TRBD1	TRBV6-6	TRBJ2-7	TGTGCCAGCAGTTACCTTCGACAGGGGAACGAGCAGTACTTC	CASSYLRQGNEQYF
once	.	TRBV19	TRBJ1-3	TGTGCCAGTAGCCCGACTTTAGTCTCTGGAAACACCATATATTTT	CASSPTLVSGNTIYF
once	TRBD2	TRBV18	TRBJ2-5	TGTGCCAGCTCCCAAGGACTAGCGGGGGGATCCTCCAAAGAGACCCAGTACTTC	CASSQGLAGGSSKETQYF
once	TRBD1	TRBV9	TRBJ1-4	TGTGCCAGCAGCGCCGGACAGGGGGGCGAAAAACTGTTTTTT	CASSAGQGGEKLFF
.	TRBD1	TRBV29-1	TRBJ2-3	TGCAGCTTCCAGCGAGGACAGGCTAGCACAGATACGCAGTATTTT	CSFQRGQASTDTQYF
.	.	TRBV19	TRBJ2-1	TGTGCCAGTAGTATTATGAGGAGCTCCTACAATGAGCAGTTCTTC	CASSIMRSSYNEQFF
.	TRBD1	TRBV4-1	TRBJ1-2	TGCGCCAGCAGCCGCGGCGGGGACAGGGCAACTAACTATGGCTACACCTTC	CASSRGGDRATNYGYTF
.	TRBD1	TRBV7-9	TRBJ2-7	TGTGCCAGCAGCTCCGACAGGGCCTCCTACGAGCAGTACTTC	CASSSDRASYEQYF
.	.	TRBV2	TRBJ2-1	TGTGCCAGCAGAACGACAAGCTCCTACAATGAGCAGTTCTTC	CASRTTSSYNEQFF
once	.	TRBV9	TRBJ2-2	TGTGCCAGCAGCGTAGCCTCGCCGGGTTCTTACACCGGGGAGCTGTTTTTT	CASSVASPGSYTGELFF
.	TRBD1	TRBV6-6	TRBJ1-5	TGTGCCAGCAGTTTACAGGGGACCGGGCAGCCCCAGCATTTT	CASSLQGTGQPQHF
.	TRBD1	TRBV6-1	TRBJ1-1	TGTGCCAGCAGTGTGGACAGGATGAACACTGAAGCTTTCTTT	CASSVDRMNTEAFF
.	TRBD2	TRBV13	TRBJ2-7	TGTGCCAGCAGCCCAGCGGGAGGCGAGCAGTACTTC	CASSPAGGEQYF
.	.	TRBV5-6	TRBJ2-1	TGTGCCAGCAGCTTGAAAGCCGGGATTATGGATGAGCAGTTCTTC	CASSLKAGIMDEQFF
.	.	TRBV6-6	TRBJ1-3	TGTGCCAGCAGCCCCAGCTCTGGAAACACCATATATTTT	CASSPSSGNTIYF
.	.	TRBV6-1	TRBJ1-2	TGTGCCAGCAACCCCGGTCGTAACTATGGCTACACCTTC	CASNPGRNYGYTF